This TCR beta chain was found in a study of CD8+ T cells in alopecia areata. CDR1 and CDR2 (germline): SGHRS, YFSETQ. Trimming removed 1 base at V and 2 bases at J, with 10 bases between. The CDR3 spans 16 residues. As the sequencing template, cDNA was produced by extracting RNA and reverse transcribing it. The table came from immunoSEQ multiplex PCR; TCRdb's copy has only in-frame clones and leaves some out. The repertoire has roughly 200,000 clones, about three fifths of them found once; the top ten carry 10% to 15%. Treatment indicated: oral pan-JAK inhibitor, 5-10 mg twice daily. This specimen consisted of CD8+ T cells sorted from blood, obtained at week 24, from a patient treated with tofacitinib. The TCR originated in a human donor with alopecia areata. The chain employs TRBV5-1 and TRBJ2-6; either TRBD1 or TRBD2 may fit D (5 bases each). The CDR3 region is CASSLSSRAGANVLTF. CDR3 nucleotide sequence: TGCGCCAGCAGCTTGTCTAGCAGGGCTGGGGCCAACGTCCTGACTTTC.